These T cell receptor beta chains were read from a single sample in a study. Using its own MiXCR run on the 5' RACE reads, TCRdb lists one record per CDR3 protein. Among about 41,000 distinct CDR3 sequences, roughly 29% were seen once, and the ten largest hold less than 4%. Sample: memory CD4+ T cells sorted from a lymph node. These receptors came from a female donor with breast cancer. Each CDR3 is given with its conserved first and last residue. The D gene is left open where the match is weak. Rows give clone size only sometimes, using once, few, many, or a class for an expanded clone.

j_call	v_call	d_call	clone_size	cdr3_nt	cdr3_aa
TRBJ2-2	TRBV7-8	TRBD2	.	TGTGCCAGCAGCTTAGGGCCGGCGGCTAGCGGGGGCCCGAACACCGGGGAGCTGTTTTTT	CASSLGPAASGGPNTGELFF
TRBJ2-1	TRBV24-1	TRBD2	few	TGTGCCACCAGTGATTCTTCCGGGAGGGCCATGGATGAGCAGTTCTTC	CATSDSSGRAMDEQFF
TRBJ1-4	TRBV6-5	TRBD1	.	TGTGCCAGCAGTTACGACAGGGCCACTAATGAAAAACTGTTTTTT	CASSYDRATNEKLFF
TRBJ2-2	TRBV5-1	TRBD1	.	TGCGCCAGCAGCTTGGGACAGGGGAACGGCGGGGAGCTGTTTTTT	CASSLGQGNGGELFF
TRBJ2-4	TRBV4-2	TRBD1	.	TGTGCCAGCAGCCAAGCACGGGAAGGGGGCCACATTCAGTACTTC	CASSQAREGGHIQYF
TRBJ2-7	TRBV28	.	few	TGTGCCAGCAACATCAGGGGGGGCCCCTACGAGCAGTACTTC	CASNIRGGPYEQYF
TRBJ1-3	TRBV28	TRBD1	few	TGTGCCAGCAGTGCGGGGGACAGACTCTCTGGAAACACCATATATTTT	CASSAGDRLSGNTIYF
TRBJ2-1	TRBV2	.	.	TGTGCCAGCACTCTCTCCGCAATAGCGGAGACTTACAATGAGCAGTTCTTC	CASTLSAIAETYNEQFF
TRBJ1-1	TRBV2	.	few	TGTGCCAGCAGACAGGGACCGAACACTGAAGCTTTCTTT	CASRQGPNTEAFF
TRBJ2-7	TRBV7-2	TRBD2	few	TGTGCCAGCAGCTTAATTCGTGGGCGGGGGGGCTCTGGTTCCTACGAGCAGTACTTC	CASSLIRGRGGSGSYEQYF
TRBJ1-1	TRBV28	.	many	TGTGCCAGCAGTTTATACAGGTGGGACACTGAAGCTTTCTTT	CASSLYRWDTEAFF
TRBJ2-5	TRBV7-3	TRBD2	few	TGTGCCAGCAGCTTCGGAGCGGGAGTGGCGACCCAGTACTTC	CASSFGAGVATQYF
TRBJ2-4	TRBV6-5	TRBD2	few	TGTGCCAGCAGCCTCCGGGGCGGGAGCGAATCCAAAAACATTCAGTACTTC	CASSLRGGSESKNIQYF
TRBJ1-3	TRBV4-2	TRBD1	few	TGTGCCAGCAGCCAAGTTACGAGTCACAGGGGAGACTTTGGAAACACCATATATTTT	CASSQVTSHRGDFGNTIYF
TRBJ2-1	TRBV20-1	.	.	TGCAGTGCTGGGTCCTGGTTGTACTACAATGAGCAGTTCTTC	CSAGSWLYYNEQFF
TRBJ2-5	TRBV5-1	TRBD1	.	TGCGCCAGCAGCTTGGCCCCTCGACAGGGGGTGGAGACCCAGTACTTC	CASSLAPRQGVETQYF
TRBJ2-4	TRBV12-3/TRBV12-4	.	few	TGTGCCAGCAGTTCGACAGAATCATCAGTCTACTTC	CASSSTESSVYF
TRBJ2-2	TRBV20-1	TRBD2	.	TGCAGCGCTAGCGGGACGAACACCGGGGAGCTGTTTTTT	CSASGTNTGELFF
TRBJ1-1	TRBV6-5	.	.	TGTGCCAGCAGCCCCCTTCTAAACACTGAAGCTTTCTTT	CASSPLLNTEAFF
TRBJ2-2	TRBV9	.	few	TGTGCCAGCAGCGTAGCCGGGGAGCTGTTTTTT	CASSVAGELFF
TRBJ2-7	TRBV5-1	.	few	TGCGCCAGCAGCAGAGACACCTCGAGCTCCTACGAGCAGTACTTC	CASSRDTSSSYEQYF
TRBJ2-3	TRBV5-1	TRBD1	.	TGCGCCAGCAGCCCCTACAGGGGCGGCACAGATACGCAGTATTTT	CASSPYRGGTDTQYF
TRBJ2-5	TRBV28	TRBD1	.	TGTGCCAGCAGTTCAGGGGGCGCAAGGGAGACCCAGTACTTC	CASSSGGARETQYF
TRBJ2-7	TRBV20-1	TRBD1	many	TGCAGTGCTGAGGACAGGGCCAGGAGAGCAGGCAACGAGCAGTACTTC	CSAEDRARRAGNEQYF
TRBJ2-1	TRBV4-1	.	few	TGCGCCAGCAGCCAAGATAGGCGGGGAACCTACAATGAGCAGTTCTTC	CASSQDRRGTYNEQFF
TRBJ1-5	TRBV12-3/TRBV12-4	TRBD1	.	TGTGCCAGCACCGGGGTGGGGACAGGGATTAATCAGCCCCAGCATTTT	CASTGVGTGINQPQHF
TRBJ2-1	TRBV7-9	TRBD1	.	TGTGCCAGCAGTGCCCGACAGGGCCCCGCGAATGAGCAGTTCTTC	CASSARQGPANEQFF
TRBJ2-3	TRBV7-9	.	.	TGTGCCAGCAGCTTCGCGGACAGCGGCACAGATACGCAGTATTTT	CASSFADSGTDTQYF
TRBJ2-5	TRBV5-1	.	few	TGCGCCAGCAGCGGCCAAGAGACCCAGTACTTC	CASSGQETQYF
TRBJ2-1	TRBV12-3/TRBV12-4	TRBD1	.	TGTGCCAGCAGGGGTGAAGGGTCCACCGGGACAGGGGGTAATGAGCAGTTCTTC	CASRGEGSTGTGGNEQFF
TRBJ2-7	TRBV5-5	TRBD2	.	TGTGCCAGCAGCCCTACCGGGACTACCATCTACGAGCAGTACTTC	CASSPTGTTIYEQYF
TRBJ2-5	TRBV14	TRBD2	few	TGTGCCAGCAGCCCCGGACTAGCGGGCGCAGAGACCCAGTACTTC	CASSPGLAGAETQYF
TRBJ2-1	TRBV18	TRBD1	.	TGTGCCAGCTCGGGACAGGGATCGAACCATGAGCAGTTCTTC	CASSGQGSNHEQFF
TRBJ2-1	TRBV5-1	TRBD2	medium-sized	TGCGCCAGCAGCGAAGGGACTAGCCGAGACAATGAGCAGTTCTTC	CASSEGTSRDNEQFF
TRBJ2-1	TRBV9	.	medium-sized	TGTGCCAGCAATTTTAAGGGGAACGAGCAGTTCTTC	CASNFKGNEQFF
TRBJ2-7	TRBV7-3	.	.	TGTGCCAGCAGCTTAACTGACAGGTCCTACGAGCAGTACTTC	CASSLTDRSYEQYF
TRBJ1-5	TRBV12-3/TRBV12-4	.	.	TGTGCCAGCAGTTCAGGGCGAGTATGGCAGCCCCAGCATTTT	CASSSGRVWQPQHF
TRBJ1-3	TRBV4-3	.	few	TGCGCCAGCAGCCAAGATGTAGGGTTGGGAAACACCATATATTTT	CASSQDVGLGNTIYF
TRBJ1-3	TRBV7-9	TRBD1	few	TGTGCCAGCAGCTTGGGACAGGGTTATGGCTCTGGAAACACCATATATTTT	CASSLGQGYGSGNTIYF
TRBJ2-2	TRBV27	.	few	TGTGCCAGCAGTTTACCCACCGGGGAGCTGTTTTTT	CASSLPTGELFF
TRBJ2-7	TRBV7-9	.	few	TGTGCCAGCAGCTTAGGCTCCGGGAAGTCCTACGAGCAGTACTTC	CASSLGSGKSYEQYF
TRBJ2-1	TRBV5-1	TRBD2	.	TGCGCCAGCAGCCAAAAGGGGACTAGCGGGAGCTACAATGAGCAGTTCTTC	CASSQKGTSGSYNEQFF
TRBJ2-1	TRBV5-1	TRBD1	.	TGCGCCAGCAGCCCAAGTGCCGGGACAGGGTGGCATGAGCAGTTCTTC	CASSPSAGTGWHEQFF
TRBJ1-1	TRBV12-3/TRBV12-4	.	many	TGTGCCAGCAGTTTGGACGGATGGAACACTGAAGCTTTCTTT	CASSLDGWNTEAFF
TRBJ2-7	TRBV4-1	.	.	TGCGCCAGCAGCCAAGATGTAGAGGCCTCCTACGAGCAGTACTTC	CASSQDVEASYEQYF
TRBJ2-3	TRBV5-1	.	.	TGCGCCGGCAGCTTGTTTCAGGGGACGCCAGATACGCAGTATTTT	CAGSLFQGTPDTQYF
TRBJ2-3	TRBV20-1	TRBD2	few	TGCAGTGCTAGAGCGGGAGGGGTTGCAGATACGCAGTATTTT	CSARAGGVADTQYF
TRBJ2-3	TRBV6-5	.	.	TGTGCCAGCAGTTACGAAGTCGCTAGCACAGATACGCAGTATTTT	CASSYEVASTDTQYF